This TCR beta chain was identified during a study of T cells in Graves' hyperthyroidism and ophthalmopathy. Diagnosis relied on clinical symptoms, serum thyroxine and TRAb, thyroid ultrasound and orbital computed tomography. The trim removed 1 base at V and 7 bases at J, leaving 3 bases unmatched. CDR3 size: 14 residues. Ten or more counts support this clonotype. Authors of the study amplified TCR beta CDR3 regions from RNA transcripts. In the first-round RT-PCR of the TCR CDR3, the HTBI primer set was used. Using its own MiXCR run on the multiplex PCR reads, TCRdb lists one record per CDR3 protein. The data hold 300,000 to 500,000 distinct CDR3 sequences, with 15% observed a single time.

This rearrangement joins TRBV12-3 or TRBV12-4 to TRBJ1-5; 8 bases map to TRBD1. The sample was blood. This receptor was identified in a woman in her 30s with Graves' hyperthyroidism. The CDR3 nucleotides read TGTGCCAGCAGTTTAGTCGGACAGGGCCAGCCCCAGCATTTT. Amino acids: CASSLVGQGQPQHF.